A selection of T cell receptor beta chains follows, all from one sample in a study of blood T cell repertoires in COVID-19. Clones were read by immunoSEQ multiplex PCR, and TCRdb kept only the in-frame ones, dropping some. The table includes 300,000 or so clones, roughly 90% detected once. The sequencing input was peripheral blood. The receptors stem from a woman aged 25 to 39 with COVID-19, enrolled during active disease. Each CDR3 is given with its conserved first and last residue. The order of the fields is V gene, CDR3 length, D gene, J gene, clone size, CDR3 protein, CDR3 DNA. The D gene is left open where the match is weak. Some rows mark clone size as missing; the rest say once, few, many or name a class of expanded clone.

TRBV2	14	TRBD1	TRBJ1-5	once	CASREQGLNQPQHF	TGTGCCAGCAGAGAACAGGGGTTGAATCAGCCCCAGCATTTT
TRBV5-6	15	TRBD2	TRBJ2-7	NA	CASSPPASGTYEQYF	TGTGCCAGCAGCCCCCCGGCTAGCGGGACCTACGAGCAGTACTTC
TRBV7-2	16	TRBD1	TRBJ1-3	NA	CASSQPTGGGGNTIYF	TGTGCCAGCAGCCAACCGACAGGGGGCGGCGGAAACACCATATATTTT
TRBV7-2	14	NA	TRBJ1-3	NA	CASSAQTSGNTIYF	TGTGCCAGCAGCGCACAGACCTCTGGAAACACCATATATTTT
TRBV9	15	NA	TRBJ2-1	NA	CASSVGQNSYNEQFF	TGTGCCAGCAGCGTGGGACAAAACTCCTACAATGAGCAGTTCTTC
TRBV19	13	TRBD1	TRBJ1-5	NA	CASSGTGDQPQHF	TGTGCCAGTAGTGGGACAGGGGACCAGCCCCAGCATTTT
TRBV18	13	NA	TRBJ1-1	NA	CASSASTEREAFF	TGTGCCAGCTCAGCTTCAACCGAGCGGGAAGCTTTCTTT
TRBV28	18	TRBD2	TRBJ2-5	NA	CASSSRTSGRGPEETQYF	TGTGCCAGCAGTTCTCGGACTAGCGGGAGAGGACCAGAAGAGACCCAGTACTTC
TRBV18	14	NA	TRBJ1-4	NA	CASSPSQVNEKLFF	TGTGCCAGCTCACCATCACAGGTGAATGAAAAACTGTTTTTT
TRBV6-5	13	TRBD1	TRBJ1-1	NA	CASRGQGYTEAFF	TGTGCCAGCAGGGGACAGGGATACACTGAAGCTTTCTTT
TRBV28	15	NA	TRBJ2-3	once	CASYPIAVSTDTQYF	TGTGCCAGCTATCCAATAGCGGTAAGCACAGATACGCAGTATTTT
TRBV7-9	14	NA	TRBJ1-2	once	CASSFGHQGYGYTF	TGTGCCAGCAGCTTCGGGCACCAGGGTTATGGCTACACCTTC
TRBV11-2	14	NA	TRBJ2-1	NA	CASSLERAVNEQFF	TGTGCCAGCAGCTTAGAGAGGGCGGTCAATGAGCAGTTCTTC
TRBV19	18	TRBD2	TRBJ2-1	NA	CASSISTSGSISYNEQFF	TGTGCCAGTAGTATCTCCACTAGCGGGAGTATCTCCTACAATGAGCAGTTCTTC
TRBV4-2	15	NA	TRBJ2-7	NA	CASSPTTPENGEQYF	TGTGCCAGCAGCCCAACTACCCCGGAGAACGGCGAGCAGTACTTC
TRBV2	14	NA	TRBJ1-1	few	CASSERTGNTEAFF	TGTGCCAGCAGTGAAAGGACGGGAAACACTGAAGCTTTCTTT
TRBV27	15	NA	TRBJ2-3	NA	CASSLRQAPTDTQYF	TGTGCCAGCAGTTTAAGACAGGCACCCACAGATACGCAGTATTTT
TRBV5-1	14	NA	TRBJ1-6	NA	CASRGDNHNSPLHF	TGCGCCAGCAGAGGGGATAACCATAATTCACCCCTCCACTTT
TRBV19	16	TRBD2	TRBJ2-1	NA	CATRRRGTSGRGEQFF	TGTGCCACCCGTAGGCGGGGGACTAGCGGGAGAGGTGAGCAGTTCTTC
TRBV30	15	TRBD1	TRBJ1-6	NA	CAWMLTGTENSPLHF	TGTGCCTGGATGCTAACCGGGACAGAGAATTCACCCCTCCACTTT
TRBV29-1	13	NA	TRBJ2-2	NA	CSVQGRNTGELFF	TGCAGCGTTCAGGGGAGGAACACCGGGGAGCTGTTTTTT
TRBV30	15	TRBD1	TRBJ2-2	NA	CAWGTGGYGTGELFF	TGTGCCTGGGGGACAGGGGGCTATGGGACCGGGGAGCTGTTTTTT
TRBV7-2	16	TRBD1	TRBJ1-3	NA	CASSPRTGNSGNTIYF	TGTGCCAGCAGCCCGCGGACAGGGAACTCTGGAAACACCATATATTTT
TRBV7-2	16	TRBD2	TRBJ2-7	NA	CASSLGGLAGGIEQYF	TGTGCCAGCAGCTTAGGGGGACTAGCGGGAGGGATCGAGCAGTACTTC
TRBV3-1/TRBV3-2	18	TRBD1	TRBJ1-2	NA	CASSQEALRDSFNYGYTF	TGTGCCAGCAGCCAAGAAGCCCTCCGGGACAGTTTTAACTATGGCTACACCTTC
TRBV14	13	NA	TRBJ1-2	NA	CASSQDLVESPTF	TGTGCCAGCAGCCAAGATCTTGTAGAAAGTCCAACCTTC
TRBV11-2	16	TRBD2	TRBJ2-7	NA	CASSLWRAGGVYEQYF	TGTGCCAGCAGCTTATGGCGTGCGGGAGGGGTGTACGAGCAGTACTTC
TRBV5-6	17	NA	TRBJ1-1	NA	CASSLVLGDQMNTEAFF	TGTGCCAGCAGCTTGGTACTCGGAGATCAGATGAACACTGAAGCTTTCTTT
TRBV5-6	16	TRBD1	TRBJ1-2	NA	CASSFAPGQPNYGYTF	TGTGCCAGCAGCTTTGCGCCGGGACAGCCGAACTATGGCTACACCTTC
TRBV19	13	NA	TRBJ1-5	NA	CASSIQRDQPQHF	TGTGCCAGTAGTATACAGCGTGATCAGCCCCAGCATTTT
TRBV7-9	14	NA	TRBJ2-1	NA	CATYEGGGYNEQFF	TGTGCCACCTATGAGGGGGGAGGGTACAATGAGCAGTTCTTC
TRBV24-1	16	NA	TRBJ1-3	NA	CATSDHGQGSGNTIYF	TGTGCCACCAGTGATCATGGGCAGGGGAGCGGAAACACCATATATTTT
TRBV5-5	15	TRBD1	TRBJ1-1	NA	CASSLWDRVGTEAFF	TGTGCCAGCAGCTTGTGGGACAGGGTTGGAACTGAAGCTTTCTTT
TRBV5-6	16	TRBD1	TRBJ2-5	NA	CASSPTGTAYQETQYF	TGTGCCAGCAGCCCCACCGGGACAGCGTACCAAGAGACCCAGTACTTC
TRBV27	13	NA	TRBJ2-7	NA	CASSLQGTYEQYF	TGTGCCAGCAGTTTACAGGGGACCTACGAGCAGTACTTC
TRBV28	15	NA	TRBJ1-6	NA	CASTTKDRVNSPLHF	TGTGCCAGCACAACTAAGGACAGAGTAAATTCACCCCTCCACTTT
TRBV7-2	16	TRBD2	TRBJ2-3	NA	CASSLGLAGGSDTQYF	TGTGCCAGCAGCTTGGGACTAGCGGGAGGGTCAGATACGCAGTATTTT
TRBV5-1	15	TRBD2	TRBJ2-1	NA	CASSLATSGIDEQFF	TGCGCCAGCAGCTTGGCCACTAGCGGGATCGATGAGCAGTTCTTC
TRBV29-1	15	TRBD2	TRBJ2-1	NA	CSVTPTSGPDNEQFF	TGCAGCGTTACCCCTACTAGCGGGCCTGACAATGAGCAGTTCTTC
TRBV28	15	NA	TRBJ1-4	NA	CASSLSGSTNEKLFF	TGTGCCAGCAGTTTAAGCGGAAGTACTAATGAAAAACTGTTTTTT
TRBV3-1/TRBV3-2	18	TRBD2	TRBJ2-3	NA	CASRQTRDYQGGTDTQYF	TGTGCCAGCAGACAAACCCGGGACTACCAAGGTGGCACAGATACGCAGTATTTT
TRBV5-4	16	TRBD2	TRBJ2-3	NA	CASSLGTSGKTDTQYF	TGTGCCAGCAGCTTGGGTACTAGCGGGAAAACAGATACGCAGTATTTT
TRBV7-9	11	NA	TRBJ1-1	NA	CASRGGTEAFF	TGTGCCAGCAGGGGGGGTACTGAAGCTTTCTTT
TRBV30	14	NA	TRBJ2-1	NA	CAWSVDYPYNEQFF	TGTGCCTGGAGTGTAGACTATCCCTACAATGAGCAGTTCTTC
TRBV30	12	NA	TRBJ2-2	NA	CAWSEVAGELFF	TGTGCCTGGTCCGAGGTAGCCGGGGAGCTGTTTTTT
TRBV15	12	NA	TRBJ1-5	few	CATSRVRQPQHF	TGTGCCACCAGCAGAGTTCGGCAGCCCCAGCATTTT
TRBV13	16	NA	TRBJ1-1	NA	CASSPPRSETLNEAFF	TGTGCCAGCAGCCCTCCGCGGTCCGAGACGCTGAATGAAGCTTTCTTT
TRBV29-1	13	TRBD1	TRBJ1-1	NA	CSVDRDSNTEAFF	TGCAGCGTCGACCGGGACAGCAACACTGAAGCTTTCTTT
TRBV5-1	15	TRBD2	TRBJ2-3	few	CASRGSGRGTDTQYF	TGCGCCAGCAGAGGGTCCGGGAGGGGCACAGATACGCAGTATTTT
TRBV7-9	12	NA	TRBJ1-2	NA	CASSSQGAPNTF	TGTGCCAGCAGCTCACAGGGCGCCCCGAACACCTTC
TRBV5-4	15	TRBD2	TRBJ2-1	NA	CASSLAGGAESEQFF	TGTGCCAGCAGCCTAGCGGGAGGGGCAGAAAGTGAGCAGTTCTTC
TRBV19	11	NA	TRBJ1-2	NA	CASRRQDGYTF	TGTGCCAGTAGGAGACAGGATGGCTACACCTTC
TRBV5-6	15	TRBD1	TRBJ1-2	NA	CASSLEGQTGVGYTF	TGTGCCAGCAGCTTGGAGGGGCAGACAGGGGTCGGCTACACCTTC
TRBV5-6	14	TRBD1	TRBJ2-5	NA	CASSLGTAAETQYF	TGTGCCAGCAGCCTCGGGACAGCCGCAGAGACCCAGTACTTC